Sequencing of this T cell receptor beta chain was carried out in a study of identical twins. Trimming removed 0 bases from V and 5 bases from J, with 15 bases in between. Per germline, CDR1 SGHRS and CDR2 YFSETQ. CDR3 size: 15 residues. A single record per CDR3 protein comes from TCRdb applying MiXCR to the 5' RACE reads. The repertoire holds roughly 720,000 distinct CDR3 sequences, about 18% seen once, with around 13% in the top ten. This sample also belongs to another study, concerning T cells expressing NK-cell markers. That work contributes: Dominant NKG2C+ clonotypes accounted for roughly 1.0-7.5% of CD8+ T cells in more than 5 donors. It was still unclear whether expanded NKG2C+ T cell clones were HCMV specific.

This receptor was identified in a woman between 18 and 30 years old in good health. The chain employs TRBV5-1 and TRBJ2-7; D possibly uses TRBD1 or TRBD2 (5 bases each). Sequenced input: PBMCs. The CDR3, as DNA: TGCGCCAGCAGCTTGGCCGAAGAGAGGGGCCACGAGCAGTACTTC. Translated, it gives CASSLAEERGHEQYF.